These 17 T cell receptor beta chains came from one sample sequenced in a study of TIL therapy for anti-PD-1-resistant metastatic lung cancer (dated by TCRdb to the early 2020s). Using bias-controlled multiplex PCR with the immunoSEQ v3 hsTCRB kit, the TCR beta CDR3 regions were amplified from genomic DNA. TCRdb retrieved this table from immuneACCESS and kept in-frame rearrangements only. Not all clones are present; in checked studies, unresolved V genes account for under half, and no reason is known for the remainder. This sample holds about 46,000 clones; around 85% were observed only once. The top ten clones comprise 5% of the sample. Interpreted using the paper, the time point label stands for: pre-treatment sample, taken before nivolumab and TIL therapy. The sequencing here drew on blood, taken at baseline. The receptors here all came from a person between 25 and 80 years old with non-small cell lung cancer.

V and J are TRBV11-2 and TRBJ1-3; D uncertain. The V end lost 5 bases, the J end lost 3 bases, and 8 bases lay between the germline ends. Germline CDR1 and CDR2: SGHAT and FQNNGV. The CDR3 is made up of 13 amino acids. The CDR3 here is CASSSSSGNTIYF. The CDR3 DNA reads TGTGCCAGCAGCAGCTCAAGTGGAAACACCATATATTTT.

The genes are TRBV5-1 and TRBJ2-7; maybe TRBD1 (6 bases). In germline, CDR1 is SGHRS, CDR2 YFSETQ. This CDR3 has 15 residues. V was pared by 1 base and J by 2 bases, with 13 bases between. The CDR3: CASSLPDRTTYEQYF. For the CDR3, the DNA is TGCGCCAGCAGCTTGCCTGACAGGACCACCTACGAGCAGTACTTC. Drawing the rest from reference TRBV5-1 and TRBJ2-7, the complete variable domain is KAGVTQTPRYLIKTRGQQVTLSCSPISGHRSVSWYQQTPGQGLQFLFEYFSETQRNKGNFPGRFSGRQFSNSRSEMNVSTLELGDSALYLCASSLPDRTTYEQYFGPGTRLTVT.

The chain couples TRBV7-2 to TRBJ2-7, with TRBD2 as a possible D gene (5 bases). There are 13 residues in the CDR3. V was pared by 5 bases and J by 6 bases, with 14 bases between. Germline V gene lookup returns CDR1 SGHTA and CDR2 FQGNSA. As DNA, the CDR3 is TGTGCCAGCAGCCGAGATTACGGGATCGAGCAGTACTTC. Protein product: CASSRDYGIEQYF.

The chain has TRBV4-3 and TRBJ2-7, with 7 bases lining up with TRBD1. The length of the CDR3 is 15 residues. V was pared by 4 bases and J by 2 bases, with 8 bases of the junction left unmatched. Per germline, CDR1 LGHNA and CDR2 YSLEER. CDR3 nucleotides: TGCGCCAGCAGCCTCAAGCCAACAGGGGCCTACGAGCAGTACTTC. Its translation is CASSLKPTGAYEQYF.

The gene calls are TRBV5-6 and TRBJ2-3, with 12 bases that match TRBD2. CDR3 size: 16 residues. The junction had 10 bases not matched to a gene; V was cut back by 0 bases and J by 11 bases. The germline V gene has CDR1 SGHDT and CDR2 YYEEEE. CDR3 sequence reads: CASSLGLAGAYGGQYF. The CDR3, as DNA: TGTGCCAGCAGCTTGGGACTAGCGGGGGCCTATGGGGGGCAGTATTTT.

The chain recombines TRBV7-9 with TRBJ2-7; possibly TRBD1 or TRBD2 for D (6 bases each). The germline CDR1 and CDR2 sequences are SEHNR and FQNEAQ (reference sequence). The ends were cut back, 3 bases at V and 6 bases at J, with 9 bases in the middle. The CDR3 length is 12 residues. CDR3 residues: CASSFGGGEQYF. In DNA, the CDR3 is TGTGCCAGCAGCTTTGGAGGGGGCGAGCAGTACTTC.

In its sample, this clone is medium-sized. This chain joins TRBV3-1 (or the pseudogene TRBV3-2) and TRBJ2-5; TRBD1 matches 11 bases. J was trimmed by 0 bases and V by 3 bases; bases with no gene match: 0. The CDR3 runs 15 residues. Per germline, CDR1 LGHDT and CDR2 YNNKEL (reference sequence). CDR3 nucleotide sequence: TGTGCCAGCAGCCAGGGACAGGGGGACCAAGAGACCCAGTACTTC. Translating gives CASSQGQGDQETQYF.

The chain has TRBV30 and TRBJ1-2, with D maybe TRBD1 (5 bases). V was pared by 0 bases and J by 8 bases, with 28 bases between. This CDR3 spans 18 amino acids. Germline values: CDR1 GTSNPN, CDR2 SVGIG (reference sequence). The CDR3 DNA follows: TGTGCCTGGAGTGTACTTAGAGCAGGGCGACCTACCTGGCTAGGCTACACCTTC. Translation gives CAWSVLRAGRPTWLGYTF.

V usage is TRBV5-6 and J usage is TRBJ2-7, with 8 bases fitting TRBD1. Germline V gene sequence: CDR1 SGHDT, CDR2 YYEEEE. J lost 4 bases, V lost 4 bases, and 10 bases had no gene match. The CDR3 consists of 15 residues. The CDR3: CASSETGTGSYEQYF. The DNA of the CDR3 is TGTGCCAGCAGCGAAACCGGGACAGGCTCTTACGAGCAGTACTTC.

This clone occurred once. The chain is built from TRBV5-6 and TRBJ2-1; D remains unclear. Between the trimmed V and J ends, which lost 3 bases and 2 bases, there was a span of 12 bases. From germline, CDR1 is SGHDT and CDR2 YYEEEE. CDR3 size: 15 residues. The CDR3 region has the DNA TGTGCCAGCAGCTCCGGTCCTGAGCCCTACAATGAGCAGTTCTTC. It specifies CASSSGPEPYNEQFF. Full variable domain (rest looked up from reference TRBV5-6 and TRBJ2-1): DAGVTQSPTHLIKTRGQQVTLRCSPKSGHDTVSWYQQALGQGPQFIFQYYEEEERQRGNFPDRFSGHQFPNYSSELNVNALLLGDSALYLCASSSGPEPYNEQFFGPGTRLTVL.

The V and J genes are TRBV28 and TRBJ1-1, with no clear D. The germline gives CDR1 MDHEN, CDR2 SYDVKM. The CDR3 extends over 18 amino acids. Trimming left V 0 bases short and J 1 base short, with 18 bases between. CDR3 bases: TGTGCCAGCAGTTTATGGGCCACCCTGGGGTTAACGAACACTGAAGCTTTCTTT. This translates into CASSLWATLGLTNTEAFF.

This chain joins TRBV5-6 and TRBJ2-7, with D possibly TRBD1 on 5 matching bases. Trimming left V 4 bases short and J 2 bases short, with 7 bases between. In germline, CDR1 is SGHDT, CDR2 YYEEEE. The CDR3 contains 12 residues. The CDR3: CASSQDTYEQYF. For the CDR3, the DNA is TGTGCCAGCAGCCAGGACACCTACGAGCAGTACTTC.

The chain links TRBV3-1 (or the pseudogene TRBV3-2) to TRBJ1-3; D not certain. The ends were cut back, 5 bases at V and 0 bases at J, with 17 bases in the middle. The CDR3 covers 17 residues. Germline V gene data show CDR1 as LGHDT and CDR2 as YNNKEL (reference sequence). This CDR3 reads CASSSSALYRSGNTIYF. The CDR3 nucleotides read TGTGCCAGCAGCTCTTCCGCCCTATACCGCTCTGGAAACACCATATATTTT.

This chain uses TRBV5-4 with TRBJ2-7; 12 bases are a match to TRBD1. Germline V CDR1 and CDR2: SGHNT, YYREEE (reference sequence). V lost 0 bases, J lost 5 bases, and 9 bases stayed unmatched. The CDR3 has 17 amino acids. The CDR3 here is CASSLGILGTGGHEQYF. The CDR3 DNA reads as TGTGCCAGCAGCTTGGGAATCCTCGGGACAGGGGGCCACGAGCAGTACTTC.

The chain combines TRBV18 with TRBJ1-1; possibly TRBD1 for D (5 bases). Germline V lookup: CDR1 KGHSH, CDR2 LQKENI. V was cut by 6 bases and J by 4 bases, with 12 bases left in between. This CDR3 region has 13 residues. The CDR3 sequence is CASSRDPPTEAFF. The CDR3 nucleotides read TGTGCCAGCTCCCGGGACCCTCCCACTGAAGCTTTCTTT.

In DNA form, the CDR3 reads TGTGCCAGCAGCCCCGGGACTAGCGGGATGGGCGGGGAGCTGTTTTTT. This gives the protein CASSPGTSGMGGELFF. The V gene is TRBV7-2, the J gene TRBJ2-2; TRBD2 matches 13 bases. The CDR3 has 16 amino acids. The germline V gene has CDR1 SGHTA and CDR2 FQGNSA. V lost 5 bases, J lost 7 bases, and 7 bases stayed unmatched.

The rearrangement joins TRBV5-1 to TRBJ2-5, with TRBD2 as a possible D gene (5 bases). Deletions cut 0 bases from V and 5 bases from J, with 14 bases between. The CDR3 is made up of 15 amino acids. Germline CDR1 SGHRS, CDR2 YFSETQ. CDR3 protein: CASSLAVGSGETQYF. In DNA form, the CDR3 reads TGCGCCAGCAGCTTGGCCGTGGGTTCGGGGGAGACCCAGTACTTC.